The source of this T cell receptor beta chain is a study of Ad26.COV2.S vaccination and SARS-CoV-2 variants. Study information: Ad26.COV2.S shots went into the muscle once or twice, 56 days apart.

Regarding treatment: some 20 received Ad26.COV2.S at low or high dose, single or two shots; several received placebo; per-sample allocation not given. Samples analyzed were those drawn on day 63 after the first vaccine or placebo injection. The study, taken as a whole, reports: Vaccine recipients surpassed placebo recipients in spike-specific TCR breadth.

A word on this clone: Its matching antigen is unknown.

This CDR3 is built from 15 residues. V shed 4 bases and J shed 2 bases, with 13 bases lying between them. The germline CDR1 and CDR2 sequences are MDHEN and SYDVKM. Sequenced by immunoSEQ multiplex PCR; TCRdb stores in-frame clones only, minus some. Of about 320,000 clones listed, approximately 80% are singletons. The gene calls are TRBV28 and TRBJ2-3; tentatively, D is TRBD1 or TRBD2 (6 bases each). The specimen comprised peripheral blood, sampled in a trial of Ad26.COV2.S vaccine versus placebo. This TCR came from a person aged 18-65 years who received the Ad26.COV2.S COVID-19 vaccine or a placebo. The chain's CDR3 is CASSSPGAATDTQYF. The CDR3 DNA follows: TGTGCCAGCAGTTCCCCGGGGGCCGCCACAGATACGCAGTATTTT.